These T cell receptor beta chains were read from a single sample in a study of identical twins. MiXCR, run by TCRdb on the 5' RACE reads, gives a single entry per CDR3 protein. In the table there are 200,000 to 250,000 distinct CDR3 sequences, 7.5% of which are singletons. The sample was also linked to a second study, of yellow fever vaccine responses in identical twins.

The specimen sequenced was memory (CD45RO+) T cells sorted from blood. The receptors were sampled from a woman aged 18 to 35 in good health. The CDR3 runs from the conserved cysteine through the conserved F or W. A D gene is named only where the DNA matches it firmly. Clone size is given for some rows only: seen once, a few or many times, or a class if the clone is expanded.

many	TRBD1	TRBJ2-6	TRBV6-2/TRBV6-3	TGTGCCAGCAGCTGGGACAGCTCTGGGGCCAACGTCCTGACTTTC	CASSWDSSGANVLTF
many	TRBD2	TRBJ2-2	TRBV6-2/TRBV6-3	TGTGCCAGCAGTGGTCAGACTAGCGGAGTTACCACCGGGGAGCTGTTTTTT	CASSGQTSGVTTGELFF
few	TRBD1	TRBJ1-2	TRBV12-3/TRBV12-4	TGTGCCAGCAGGGGACCCAGGGGGGCCTATGGCTACACCTTC	CASRGPRGAYGYTF
.	.	TRBJ2-7	TRBV2	TGTGCCAGCAGTGGGGGGGCAACGAGCTCCTACGAGCAGTACTTC	CASSGGATSSYEQYF
.	TRBD2	TRBJ2-4	TRBV28	TGTGCCAGCCTCCGACTAGCGGGGGGGCTAGCCAAAAACATTCAGTACTTC	CASLRLAGGLAKNIQYF
.	.	TRBJ2-2	TRBV4-2	TGTGCCAGCAGCCCCTTCGGGGCAGGGAAGAACACCGGGGAGCTGTTTTTT	CASSPFGAGKNTGELFF
many	.	TRBJ2-1	TRBV2	TGTGCCAGCAGTGAGGGGTCGGCCTACAATGAGCAGTTCTTC	CASSEGSAYNEQFF
many	.	TRBJ1-6	TRBV12-3/TRBV12-4	TGTGCCAGCAGCCCCCGACAGAATTATAATTCACCCCTCCACTTT	CASSPRQNYNSPLHF
.	.	TRBJ2-3	TRBV5-1	TGCGCCAGCAGCTTGGCCGCTGGCGGGCCTGGTGATACGCAGTATTTT	CASSLAAGGPGDTQYF
few	TRBD1	TRBJ2-7	TRBV27	TGTGCCAGCAGTGACGATCCGACAGGGATCACCAAGCAGTACTTC	CASSDDPTGITKQYF
many	TRBD2	TRBJ2-3	TRBV7-2	TGTGCCAGCCAGAGGGGACTAGCGGGAACAGATACGCAGTATTTT	CASQRGLAGTDTQYF
.	TRBD1	TRBJ2-1	TRBV9	TGTGCCAGCAGCCCACGACAGGGGGACAGGGGCAATGAGCAGTTCTTC	CASSPRQGDRGNEQFF
.	.	TRBJ2-7	TRBV20-1	TGCAGTGCTCCAAAGGGCAGCCTTAGCTCCTACGAGCAGTACTTC	CSAPKGSLSSYEQYF
few	TRBD2	TRBJ2-5	TRBV5-1	TGCGCCAGCAGCCCAAGGGGACTAGTTTCAGAGACCCAGTACTTC	CASSPRGLVSETQYF
many	.	TRBJ2-3	TRBV6-5	TGTGCCAGCAGTTACGGGGGACTCCTCGAGACAGATACGCAGTATTTT	CASSYGGLLETDTQYF
few	.	TRBJ2-7	TRBV12-3/TRBV12-4	TGTGCCAGCAGTCTCATCGGCACCTACGAGCAGTACTTC	CASSLIGTYEQYF
.	.	TRBJ2-7	TRBV11-1	TGTGCCAGCAGCACTTTGACAGGCAACTCCTACGAGCAGTACTTC	CASSTLTGNSYEQYF
.	.	TRBJ2-1	TRBV9	TGTGCCAGCAGCGTAATTCCGGGGGGCCTCAGTGAGCAGTTCTTC	CASSVIPGGLSEQFF
few	.	TRBJ2-1	TRBV4-1	TGCGCCAGCAGCCAAGAATATGAGCAGTTCTTC	CASSQEYEQFF
many	.	TRBJ2-3	TRBV6-5	TGTGCCAGCAGTTACAAGGGACCTAGCACAGATACGCAGTATTTT	CASSYKGPSTDTQYF
many	.	TRBJ2-5	TRBV5-1	TGCGCCAGCAGCTTGGGTCTACAGGGACAAGAGACCCAGTACTTC	CASSLGLQGQETQYF
many	TRBD2	TRBJ2-3	TRBV6-2/TRBV6-3	TGTGCCAGCAGTTACTCGGCTAGCGGGTACTCAGATACGCAGTATTTT	CASSYSASGYSDTQYF
.	.	TRBJ1-1	TRBV28	TGTGCCAGCAGTTTCGCGCAGGGGCCGAAGAACACTGAAGCTTTCTTT	CASSFAQGPKNTEAFF
many	.	TRBJ1-6	TRBV4-2	TGTGCCAGCAGCCAAGATGACGGGGGGAGCTCCTATAATTCACCCCTCCACTTT	CASSQDDGGSSYNSPLHF
few	.	TRBJ2-5	TRBV5-1	TGCGCCAGCAGCTTGGCCGAGGGTTCTTGGGAAGCCTACGTGGAGACCCAGTACTTC	CASSLAEGSWEAYVETQYF
.	TRBD1	TRBJ2-7	TRBV5-1	TGCGCCAGCAGCTTGGAGGGACAGGGTCGGGGGGAGCAGTACTTC	CASSLEGQGRGEQYF